Listed here are 20 T cell receptor beta chains from one sample, sequenced in a study of blood T cell repertoires in COVID-19. Only in-frame clones appear in the TCRdb table, and some are missing; sequencing was by immunoSEQ multiplex PCR. The top ten clones hold almost 1.5% of a sample with approximately 280,000 clones, roughly 80% of them seen once. Material for sequencing was peripheral blood. All receptors come from a human donor with COVID-19, enrolled during active disease. The donor label of this sample is uncertain.

The chain joins TRBV5-1 to TRBJ1-2, with D perhaps TRBD1 (6 bases). The germline V and J ends were trimmed by 5 bases and 6 bases, with 17 bases remaining between them. In germline, CDR1 is SGHRS, CDR2 YFSETQ. CDR3 length: 14 amino acids. The CDR3 DNA is TGCGCCAGCAGGCCGATACAGGGCTCAAATGGCTACACCTTC. This encodes CASRPIQGSNGYTF. Full variable domain (missing parts from reference TRBV5-1 and TRBJ1-2): KAGVTQTPRYLIKTRGQQVTLSCSPISGHRSVSWYQQTPGQGLQFLFEYFSETQRNKGNFPGRFSGRQFSNSRSEMNVSTLELGDSALYLCASRPIQGSNGYTFGSGTRLTVV.

The chain links TRBV28 to TRBJ1-1; perhaps TRBD1 as D (6 bases). Germline values: CDR1 MDHEN, CDR2 SYDVKM. Trimming cost V 7 bases and J 2 bases, with 14 bases left between them. This CDR3 region has 14 residues. This CDR3 is CASKGYGTNTEAFF. The CDR3 DNA is TGTGCCAGCAAGGGGTACGGGACAAACACTGAAGCTTTCTTT.

The J gene is TRBJ2-7, the V gene TRBV27; 10 nucleotides align to TRBD2. Germline assignment: CDR1 MNHEY and CDR2 SMNVEV (reference sequence). This CDR3 comprises 15 residues. Trimming at V came to 6 bases and at J to 5 bases, leaving 10 bases not matched to a gene. The CDR3 is CASSSPASGSNEQYF. Here the CDR3 DNA reads TGTGCCAGCAGCAGCCCCGCTAGCGGGAGTAACGAGCAGTACTTC.

This clone appeared a single time. The rearrangement uses TRBV7-9 and TRBJ2-7; 10 positions match TRBD1. CDR3 length equals 14 residues. Looked up from germline, CDR1 is SEHNR and CDR2 is FQNEAQ (reference sequence). The V segment lost 5 bases and the J segment 4 bases; nucleotides outside the gene matches: 5. CDR3 protein: CASSPRTGGYEQYF. As DNA, the CDR3 is TGTGCCAGCAGCCCGCGGACAGGGGGATACGAGCAGTACTTC.

The rearrangement links TRBV5-1 to TRBJ1-2; D is possibly TRBD1 (5 bases). From germline, CDR1 is SGHRS and CDR2 YFSETQ. Trimming removed 4 bases from V and 7 bases from J, with 17 bases in between. This CDR3 has 14 amino acids. CDR3 residues: CASSTGGGSAGYTF. In DNA, the CDR3 is TGCGCCAGCAGCACGGGGGGAGGGTCTGCTGGCTACACCTTC.

The CDR3 reads CAWSDRDEQYF. The CDR3 coding sequence is TGTGCCTGGAGCGACAGGGACGAGCAGTACTTC. The chain has TRBV30 and TRBJ2-7; 7 nucleotides match TRBD1. This CDR3 is 11 amino acids long. Germline V gene lookup returns CDR1 GTSNPN and CDR2 SVGIG (reference sequence). V shed 3 bases, J shed 5 bases, and the junction held 1 base outside the gene matches.

This clone was detected a few times. The CDR3 region has the DNA TGTGCCAGCAGTGACCGTCTAGGGAACACTGAAGCTTTCTTT. Amino acids: CASSDRLGNTEAFF. The chain couples TRBV7-9 to TRBJ1-1, with D unresolved. Per germline, CDR1 SEHNR and CDR2 FQNEAQ (reference sequence). V lost 6 bases and J lost 1, with 12 bases in between. CDR3 length: 14 residues.

V is TRBV6-6 and J is TRBJ2-2; TRBD2 aligns across 8 bases. The CDR3 has 16 residues. The germline V gene has CDR1 MNHNY and CDR2 SVGAGI (reference sequence). Trimming took 0 bases from V and 3 from J; bases not matched to a gene: 3. CDR3 nucleotides: TGTGCCAGCAGTTACTCGCGGGGGGTGGACACCGGGGAGCTGTTTTTT. Translation gives CASSYSRGVDTGELFF.

V and J are TRBV28 and TRBJ1-3, with D possibly TRBD1 on 5 matching bases. This CDR3 contains 13 residues. Trimming left V 11 bases short and J 0 bases short, with 11 bases between. Germline CDR1 reads MDHEN; CDR2 reads SYDVKM. The chain's CDR3 is CAGARGSGNTIYF. The CDR3 bases are TGTGCCGGGGCCAGAGGCTCTGGAAACACCATATATTTT.

This sequence joins TRBV19 and TRBJ1-1, with D tentatively TRBD1 (6 bases). CDR3 length equals 14 residues. Trimming stripped 5 bases from V and 4 bases from J, with 14 bases between. The germline V gene encodes CDR1 LNHDA and CDR2 SQIVND (reference sequence). The CDR3 bases are TGTGCCAGTAGTCCAGACAGGTTGGTCACTGAAGCTTTCTTT. Its protein product is CASSPDRLVTEAFF.

The chain combines TRBV18 with TRBJ2-1; maybe TRBD2 (6 bases). This CDR3 contains 16 residues. Deletions cut 5 bases from V and 4 bases from J, with 18 bases between. From germline, CDR1 is KGHSH and CDR2 LQKENI. CDR3 bases: TGTGCCAGCTCAACGGCCGGCGACGGGGGTTACAATGAGCAGTTCTTC. Its translation: CASSTAGDGGYNEQFF.

J is TRBJ2-1 and V is TRBV10-1, with 11 bases fitting TRBD2. V gave up 6 bases and J gave up 7 bases; unmatched junction bases: 8. CDR1 WNHNN and CDR2 SYGVQD come from the germline V gene (reference sequence). There are 15 residues in the CDR3. CDR3 in DNA: TGCGCCAGCAGCGATAGCGGGAGGGCCGCGAATGAGCAGTTCTTC. This sequence encodes CASSDSGRAANEQFF.

This clone was observed a few times. This rearrangement joins TRBV29-1 to TRBJ2-2; tentatively, D is TRBD1 (6 bases). CDR3 size: 16 residues. Trimming stripped 0 bases from V and 5 bases from J, with 16 bases between. Germline values: CDR1 SQVTM, CDR2 ANQGSEA. DNA of the CDR3: TGCAGCGTTGAAGATCTCAGGGGACCCAGAACCGGGGAGCTGTTTTTT. Its protein product is CSVEDLRGPRTGELFF.

This chain joins TRBV25-1 and TRBJ2-2; unclear D gene. The CDR3 extends over 15 amino acids. V was clipped by 4 bases and J by 4 bases, with 13 bases between them. Germline CDR1 and CDR2: MGHDK and SYGVNS. CDR3 loop: CASSASQAFTGELFF. Here the CDR3 DNA reads TGTGCCAGCAGTGCTTCCCAGGCCTTCACCGGGGAGCTGTTTTTT.

This chain joins TRBV7-9 and TRBJ2-3, with D tentatively TRBD1 (6 bases). The CDR3 is 14 amino acids. The germline CDR1 and CDR2 sequences are SEHNR and FQNEAQ (reference sequence). Trimming left V 5 bases short and J 2 bases short, with 11 bases between. The CDR3 loop reads CASSRDRNTDTQYF. In DNA, the CDR3 is TGTGCCAGCAGCCGTGACAGGAACACAGATACGCAGTATTTT.

This chain uses TRBV5-4 with TRBJ2-2, with 10 bases that match TRBD1. Germline V gives CDR1 SGHNT, CDR2 YYREEE (reference sequence). Unmatched junction bases numbered 4, after V lost 4 bases and J lost 1 base. The CDR3 is 16 amino acids. This CDR3 is CASSTWTGGNTGELFF. The CDR3 DNA sequence: TGTGCCAGCAGCACTTGGACAGGGGGGAACACCGGGGAGCTGTTTTTT.

The rearrangement links TRBV20-1 to TRBJ1-2; D is unclear. Per germline, CDR1 DFQATT and CDR2 SNEGSKA (reference sequence). The CDR3 runs 10 residues. V dropped 8 bases and J dropped 8 bases, with 12 bases sitting between them. CDR3 nucleotides: TGCAGTACCCCCCTTGAGGGCTACACCTTC. Translating it yields CSTPLEGYTF.

J is TRBJ2-5 and V is TRBV28; the D gene is possibly TRBD2 (6 bases). The V end lost 6 bases, the J end lost 2 bases, and 16 bases lay between the germline ends. CDR1 and CDR2 from the germline V gene are MDHEN and SYDVKM. This CDR3 comprises 15 residues. DNA of the CDR3: TGTGCCAGCAGGGAGGGGAGGATTAGGCAAGAGACCCAGTACTTC. Protein: CASREGRIRQETQYF.

V and J are TRBV9 and TRBJ1-4; D ambiguous. V was pared by 5 bases and J by 5 bases, with 13 bases between. Germline lookup yields CDR1 SGDLS and CDR2 YYNGEE. This CDR3 has 14 residues. The CDR3 nucleotides are TGTGCCAGCAGTGTGGGAGGAGGCAATGAAAAACTGTTTTTT. Translated, it gives CASSVGGGNEKLFF.

The rearrangement links TRBV21-1 to TRBJ1-5; TRBD1, as called in the table, went unchecked against the DNA. TRBV21-1 is classified as a pseudogene. The CDR3 length is 17 residues. This CDR3 reads CASSKFQGATLGQPQHF. CDR3 DNA: TGTGCCAGCAGCAAATTCCAGGGGGCGACCCTCGGCCAGCCCCAGCATTTT.